A selection of T cell receptor beta chains follows, all from one sample in a study of cytomegalovirus exposure and HLA in healthy donors. Sequencing used immunoSEQ multiplex PCR; TCRdb keeps in-frame clones, though not all of them. The data hold some 120,000 clones, with 15% to 17% observed a single time. Sequencing used PBMCs. Every receptor here comes from a woman between 18 and 29 years old in good health and CMV-seronegative. Both conserved end residues are part of each CDR3. The D gene is left open where the match is weak. Clone size is shown for a subset of rows, as once, few, many or a class of expanded clone.

abundance,j_gene,d_gene,v_gene,CDR3nt,CDR3aa
-,TRBJ2-1,TRBD2,TRBV7-9,TGTGCCAGCAGCCTCCGACTAGCGGGAGCCCACAATGAGCAGTTCTTC,CASSLRLAGAHNEQFF
few,TRBJ1-3,TRBD1,TRBV9,TGTGCCAGCAGCGTCTCCGGACAGGGTCAACACACCATATATTTT,CASSVSGQGQHTIYF
-,TRBJ2-6,TRBD1,TRBV6-4,TGTGCCAGCAGTGTGACAGGGAACTCTGGGGCCAACGTCCTGACTTTC,CASSVTGNSGANVLTF
few,TRBJ2-3,-,TRBV11-2,TGTGCCAGCAGCTTAGTGTTGTCAGTCACAGATACGCAGTATTTT,CASSLVLSVTDTQYF
-,TRBJ2-7,TRBD1,TRBV18,TGTGCCAGCTCCGGAGTCGGGACAGCCTACGAGCAGTACTTC,CASSGVGTAYEQYF
-,TRBJ1-2,-,TRBV29-1,TGCAGCGTTGAACCTGACAGAAAGTATGGCTACACCTTC,CSVEPDRKYGYTF
-,TRBJ2-7,-,TRBV29-1,TGCAGCGTTGGTCCTCAGGGCCACGAGCAGTACTTC,CSVGPQGHEQYF
-,TRBJ1-1,TRBD1,TRBV10-3,TGTGCCAGCAAGGGACAGGGGGGGACTGAAGCTTTCTTT,CASKGQGGTEAFF
few,TRBJ1-5,-,TRBV10-3,TGTGCCATCAGTGAGCCCGGGAGCAATCAGCCCCAGCATTTT,CAISEPGSNQPQHF
-,TRBJ2-3,TRBD2,TRBV6-6,TGTGCCAGCAAAGAAGCGGGGGGTACAGATACGCAGTATTTT,CASKEAGGTDTQYF
few,TRBJ2-7,-,TRBV30,TGTGCCCTGTCCTTGCCGGACATATCCTACGAGCAGTACTTC,CALSLPDISYEQYF
few,TRBJ2-3,TRBD2,TRBV29-1,TGCAGCGTCGGAGGACTAGCGGGACCCACAGATACGCAGTATTTT,CSVGGLAGPTDTQYF
-,TRBJ1-2,-,TRBV5-1,TGCGCCAGCAGCTTGGAAGGGAGCTATGGCTACACCTTC,CASSLEGSYGYTF
-,TRBJ2-5,-,TRBV29-1,TGCAGCGTCGGAGGGGGGGCTGGAGAGACCCAGTACTTC,CSVGGGAGETQYF
-,TRBJ2-1,-,TRBV19,TGTGCCAGTAGTATGGGTCAGGGGGGTTGGAATGAGCAGTTCTTC,CASSMGQGGWNEQFF
-,TRBJ1-1,-,TRBV30,TGTGCCTGGAGCGTAGATTCCGGCACTGAAGCTTTCTTT,CAWSVDSGTEAFF
-,TRBJ1-6,TRBD1,TRBV4-2,TGTGCCAGCAGCCAGAACCGGGACAGCAAAGCCCTCCACTTT,CASSQNRDSKALHF
-,TRBJ2-7,TRBD1,TRBV19,TGTGCCAGTAGCGCGGGACAGGGTCCCTACGAGCAGTACTTC,CASSAGQGPYEQYF
once,TRBJ2-2,-,TRBV5-4,TGTGCCAGCAGCTTCGTCGGGGGCACCGGGGAGCTGTTTTTT,CASSFVGGTGELFF
few,TRBJ1-5,-,TRBV6-1,TGTGCCAGCAGTGAAGAATTTAGGAGACAGGCCGTAAGGGTTCAGCCCCAGCATTTT,CASSEEFRRQAVRVQPQHF
-,TRBJ1-4,-,TRBV28,TGTGCCAGCAGTGACGGGGCTAATGAAAAACTGTTTTTT,CASSDGANEKLFF